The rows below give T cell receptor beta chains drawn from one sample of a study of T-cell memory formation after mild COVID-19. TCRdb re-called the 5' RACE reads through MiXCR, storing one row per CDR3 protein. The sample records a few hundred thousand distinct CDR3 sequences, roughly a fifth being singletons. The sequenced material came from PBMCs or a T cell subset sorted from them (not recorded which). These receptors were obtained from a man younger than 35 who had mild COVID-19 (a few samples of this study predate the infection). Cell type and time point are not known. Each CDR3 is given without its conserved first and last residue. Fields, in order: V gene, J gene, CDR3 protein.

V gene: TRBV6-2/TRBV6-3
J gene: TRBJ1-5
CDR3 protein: ASSQRRTYSNQPQH

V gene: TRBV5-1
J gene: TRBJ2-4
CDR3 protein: ASSLGPDRGDIQY

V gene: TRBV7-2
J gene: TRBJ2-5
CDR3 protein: ASSLGADDNQETQY

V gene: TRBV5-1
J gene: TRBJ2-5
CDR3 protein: ASDRGQGMEETQY

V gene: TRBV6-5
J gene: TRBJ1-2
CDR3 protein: ASSYSVLPGAGYGYT

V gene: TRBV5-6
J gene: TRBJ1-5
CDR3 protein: ASSLYGTGWNQPQH

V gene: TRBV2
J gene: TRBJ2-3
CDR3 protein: ASSELQAGGPSTDTQY

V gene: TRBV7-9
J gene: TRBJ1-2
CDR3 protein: ASSGRRDHGYT

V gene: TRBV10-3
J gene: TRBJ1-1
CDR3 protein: AIRPGLNTEAF

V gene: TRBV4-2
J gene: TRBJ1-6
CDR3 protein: ASSQEGHGSPLH

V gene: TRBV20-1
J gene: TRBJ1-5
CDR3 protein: SVGGHNQPQH

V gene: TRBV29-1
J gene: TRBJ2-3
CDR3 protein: SVGVTDTQY

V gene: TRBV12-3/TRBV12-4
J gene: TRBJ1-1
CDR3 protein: ASSFPPTEYTEAF

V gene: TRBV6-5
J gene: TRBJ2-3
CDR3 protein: ASSYPGDTQY